The 18 T cell receptor beta chains reported below all come from one sample, sequenced in a study of blood T cell repertoires in COVID-19 (dated by TCRdb to 2019 to 2021). The receptor library was made with the immunoSEQ multiplex PCR assay. As stored in TCRdb, this immuneACCESS dataset retains in-frame rearrangements with V and J assigned. A fraction of the clones does not appear; measured against another copy, unresolved V genes explain less than half of the discrepancy, and the remainder lacks a known reason. The sample table lists approximately 260,000 clones, approximately 83% of them with a count of one. Clones ranked in the top ten supply 9.5% to 12% of the sample. The sequencing sample was made of peripheral blood. These receptors originate from a woman aged 70-85 years with acute or convalescent COVID-19.

The rearrangement joins TRBV6-5 to TRBJ1-1; no firm D call. Trimming pared 7 bases from V and 1 base from J, leaving 10 bases between. Germline V lookup: CDR1 MNHEY, CDR2 SVGAGI. This CDR3 is built from 13 residues. The CDR3 sequence is CASKYRPNTEAFF. CDR3 DNA: TGTGCCAGCAAATATCGTCCGAACACTGAAGCTTTCTTT.

The chain couples TRBV4-2 to TRBJ2-7; 10 bases are a match to TRBD2. Germline CDR1 reads LGHNA; CDR2 reads YNFKEQ. This CDR3 has 16 residues. V was clipped by 0 bases and J by 2 bases; unmatched bases: 4. The CDR3 protein is CASSQEAGGVTYEQYF. The CDR3 DNA sequence: TGTGCCAGCAGCCAAGAAGCGGGGGGGGTAACCTACGAGCAGTACTTC.

The V and J genes are TRBV9 and TRBJ1-1; D gene uncertain. Deletions cut 5 bases from V and 2 bases from J, with 10 bases between. Per germline, CDR1 SGDLS and CDR2 YYNGEE. The CDR3 contains 13 residues. The CDR3 region is CASRAGDNTEAFF. For the CDR3, the DNA is TGTGCCAGCAGGGCGGGCGATAACACTGAAGCTTTCTTT.

The chain combines TRBV15 with TRBJ2-3, with D tentatively TRBD1 (6 bases). CDR3 length equals 15 residues. Germline-derived CDR1 and CDR2 are LNHNV and YYDKDF (reference sequence). V lost 3 bases and J 2 bases, leaving 12 bases between the germline ends. DNA for the CDR3: TGTGCCACCAGCAGGACAGGCGGACCCACAGATACGCAGTATTTT. It is translated as CATSRTGGPTDTQYF.

V and J are TRBV7-9 and TRBJ1-2; the D gene is possibly TRBD1 (5 bases). CDR3 length equals 15 residues. Germline CDR1 SEHNR, CDR2 FQNEAQ (reference sequence). The germline V and J ends were trimmed by 1 base and 8 bases, with 17 bases remaining between them. The CDR3 reads CASSLDGGPQGGYTF. The CDR3 DNA follows: TGTGCCAGCAGCTTAGACGGGGGTCCCCAGGGAGGCTACACCTTC.

The chain employs TRBV15 and TRBJ1-1; 9 bases line up with TRBD1. The CDR3 consists of 15 residues. Per the germline V gene, CDR1 is LNHNV and CDR2 is YYDKDF (reference sequence). V dropped 3 bases and J dropped 4; count of bases not matched to a gene: 6. The CDR3 loop is CATSRGQGVSTEAFF. Here the CDR3 DNA reads TGTGCCACCAGCAGGGGACAGGGAGTAAGCACTGAAGCTTTCTTT.

The rearrangement uses TRBV6-5 and TRBJ2-5; TRBD1 agrees at 7 bases. Germline V gene data show CDR1 as MNHEY and CDR2 as SVGAGI. V shed 5 bases and J 2 bases; nucleotides not matched to a gene: 5. The CDR3 has 14 residues. CDR3 sequence: CASSPGQQQETQYF. CDR3 DNA sequence: TGTGCCAGCAGTCCGGGACAGCAACAAGAGACCCAGTACTTC.

The chain is built from TRBV20-1 and TRBJ2-7, with 7 bases matching TRBD1. Germline V gene data show CDR1 as DFQATT and CDR2 as SNEGSKA (reference sequence). The CDR3 totals 11 residues. V lost 6 bases and J lost 1; bases outside the gene matches: 0. CDR3 DNA: TGCAGTGCGGGACAGTCCTACGAGCAGTACTTC. Translating it yields CSAGQSYEQYF.

The chain uses TRBV27 and TRBJ1-5; a possible D gene is TRBD1 (5 bases). Trimming shortened V by 0 bases and J by 9 bases, and 9 bases separated the two germline ends. The CDR3 is 13 residues long. Germline-derived CDR1 and CDR2 are MNHEY and SMNVEV (reference sequence). CDR3 in DNA: TGTGCCAGCAGTTTATCGGGGGGAGGGCCCCAGCATTTT. This encodes CASSLSGGGPQHF.

The chain uses TRBV20-1 and TRBJ2-2; weak D call: TRBD1 (5 bases). The CDR3 is 14 amino acids. From germline, CDR1 is DFQATT and CDR2 SNEGSKA (reference sequence). Trimming removed 3 bases at V and 2 bases at J, with 10 bases between. In DNA form, the CDR3 reads TGCAGTGCTAGTGACAGAACCAACACCGGGGAGCTGTTTTTT. It is translated as CSASDRTNTGELFF.

The chain employs TRBV2 and TRBJ1-2; D gene ambiguous. Per germline, CDR1 SNHLY and CDR2 FYNNEI. The CDR3 runs to 13 residues. V was pared by 2 bases and J by 8 bases, with 12 bases between. CDR3 DNA sequence: TGTGCCAGCAGTGAAACGGAGTTGAAAGGCTACACCTTC. This translates into CASSETELKGYTF.

The chain has TRBV19 and TRBJ2-4; 7 positions agree with TRBD2. The CDR3 contains 19 residues. CDR1 and CDR2 from the germline V gene are LNHDA and SQIVND (reference sequence). V lost 5 bases to trimming and J lost 3 bases; unmatched junction nucleotides: 19. This CDR3 reads CASSPRGSGVSTGKNIQYF. The CDR3 DNA reads as TGTGCCAGTAGTCCCCGGGGGAGCGGGGTTTCCACGGGCAAAAACATTCAGTACTTC.

A word on this clone: The sample carries other DNA sequences with the same CDR3. The chain employs TRBV20-1 and TRBJ1-1, with D unclear. V lost 2 bases, J lost 8 bases, and 6 bases lay in between. CDR1 DFQATT and CDR2 SNEGSKA come from the germline V gene (reference sequence). CDR3 size: 10 residues. The CDR3 loop reads CSARTQEAFF. The CDR3 region has the DNA TGCAGTGCTAGAACACAGGAAGCTTTCTTT.

Of note for this clone: Other DNA sequences of this sample code for an identical CDR3. The V call is TRBV27, the J call TRBJ1-1; unclear D gene. The CDR3 spans 13 residues. The V end lost 0 bases, the J end lost 1 base, and 3 bases lay between the germline ends. Germline assignment: CDR1 MNHEY and CDR2 SMNVEV (reference sequence). The CDR3 DNA reads TGTGCCAGCAGTTTATCCCGGAACACTGAAGCTTTCTTT. Translation gives CASSLSRNTEAFF.

The genes are TRBV6-5 and TRBJ1-5, with D tentatively TRBD1 (5 bases). V was pared by 6 bases and J by 8 bases, with 14 bases between. The CDR3 is 13 residues long. CDR1 and CDR2 (germline): MNHEY, SVGAGI. CDR3 amino acids: CASRAAGGEPQHF. For the CDR3, the DNA is TGTGCCAGCAGAGCGGCAGGAGGGGAGCCCCAGCATTTT.

The gene calls are TRBV9 and TRBJ2-7; 7 nucleotides match TRBD1. This CDR3 region has 15 residues. In germline, CDR1 is SGDLS, CDR2 YYNGEE. Trimming cost V 4 bases and J 5 bases; bases outside gene matches: 12. The CDR3 region has the DNA TGTGCCAGCAGCCTCTCCGCGACAGGGAACCACGAGCAGTACTTC. It is translated as CASSLSATGNHEQYF. Using reference TRBV9 and TRBJ2-7 for the parts outside the CDR3, the full variable domain is DSGVTQTPKHLITATGQRVTLRCSPRSGDLSVYWYQQSLDQGLQFLIQYYNGEERAKGNILERFSAQQFPDLHSELNLSSLELGDSALYFCASSLSATGNHEQYFGPGTRLTVT.

Concerning this clone itself: The sample holds other DNA sequences that translate to the same CDR3. The genes are TRBV7-9 and TRBJ1-1; D gene uncertain. This CDR3 has 14 amino acids. Trimming removed 0 bases from V and 1 base from J, with 6 bases in between. Germline loops: CDR1 SEHNR, CDR2 FQNEAQ (reference sequence). The CDR3 loop is CASSLARQNTEAFF. CDR3 DNA: TGTGCCAGCAGCTTAGCTAGACAGAACACTGAAGCTTTCTTT.

This chain connects TRBV4-2 to TRBJ1-2; tentatively, D is TRBD1 (5 bases). This CDR3 has 13 amino acids. V was shortened by 1 base and J by 4 bases, with 7 bases between the two germline ends. Germline V lookup: CDR1 LGHNA, CDR2 YNFKEQ. The CDR3 spells CASSQAGSYGYTF. The CDR3 bases are TGTGCCAGCAGCCAAGCAGGGTCCTATGGCTACACCTTC.